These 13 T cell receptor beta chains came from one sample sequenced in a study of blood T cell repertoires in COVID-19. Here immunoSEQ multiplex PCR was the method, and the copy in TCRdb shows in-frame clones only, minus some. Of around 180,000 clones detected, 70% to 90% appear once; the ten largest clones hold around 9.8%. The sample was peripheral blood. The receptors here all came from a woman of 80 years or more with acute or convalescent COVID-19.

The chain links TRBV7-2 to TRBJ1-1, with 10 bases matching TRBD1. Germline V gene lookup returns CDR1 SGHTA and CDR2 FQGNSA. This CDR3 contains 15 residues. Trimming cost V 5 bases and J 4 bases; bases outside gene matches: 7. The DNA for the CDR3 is TGTGCCAGCAGCGGGGACAGGGGTTCCCTCACTGAAGCTTTCTTT. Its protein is CASSGDRGSLTEAFF.

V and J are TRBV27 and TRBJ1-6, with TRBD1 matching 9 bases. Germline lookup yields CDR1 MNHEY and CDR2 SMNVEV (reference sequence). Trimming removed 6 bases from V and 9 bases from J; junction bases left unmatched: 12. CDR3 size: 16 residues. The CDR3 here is CASRPGQGLMGSPLHF. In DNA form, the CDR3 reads TGTGCCAGCAGACCGGGACAGGGCTTAATGGGTTCACCCCTCCACTTT.

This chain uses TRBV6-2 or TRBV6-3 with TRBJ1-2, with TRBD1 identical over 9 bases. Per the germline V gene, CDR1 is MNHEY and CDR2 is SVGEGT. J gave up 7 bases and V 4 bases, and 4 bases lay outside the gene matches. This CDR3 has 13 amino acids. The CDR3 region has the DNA TGTGCCAGCAGTTCACGGGACAGGGTTGGCTACACCTTC. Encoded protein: CASSSRDRVGYTF.

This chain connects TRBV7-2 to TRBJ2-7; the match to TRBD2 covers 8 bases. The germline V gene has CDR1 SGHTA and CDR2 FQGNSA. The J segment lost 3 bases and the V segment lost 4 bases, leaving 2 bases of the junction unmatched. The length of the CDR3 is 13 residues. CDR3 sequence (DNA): TGTGCCAGCAGCTCGCGGGGGGTCTACGAGCAGTACTTC. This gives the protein CASSSRGVYEQYF.

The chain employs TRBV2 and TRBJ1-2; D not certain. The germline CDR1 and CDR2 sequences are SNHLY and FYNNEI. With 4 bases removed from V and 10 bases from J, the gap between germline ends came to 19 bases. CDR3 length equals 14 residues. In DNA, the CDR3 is TGTGCCAGCAGTGGTCAACCGGGAAACCCCAACTACACCTTC. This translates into CASSGQPGNPNYTF.

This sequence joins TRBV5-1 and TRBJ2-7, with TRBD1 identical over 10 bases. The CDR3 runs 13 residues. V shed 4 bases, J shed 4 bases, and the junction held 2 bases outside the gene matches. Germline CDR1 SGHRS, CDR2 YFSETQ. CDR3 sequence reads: CASSRDRGYEQYF. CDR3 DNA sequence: TGCGCCAGCAGCAGGGACAGGGGATACGAGCAGTACTTC.

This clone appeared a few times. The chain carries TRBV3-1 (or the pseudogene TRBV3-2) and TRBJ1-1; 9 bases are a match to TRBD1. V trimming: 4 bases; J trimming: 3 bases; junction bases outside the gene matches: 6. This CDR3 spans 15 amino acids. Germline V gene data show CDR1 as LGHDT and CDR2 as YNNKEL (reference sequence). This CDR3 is CASSPTGQGYTEAFF. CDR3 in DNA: TGTGCCAGCAGCCCGACGGGACAGGGTTACACTGAAGCTTTCTTT.

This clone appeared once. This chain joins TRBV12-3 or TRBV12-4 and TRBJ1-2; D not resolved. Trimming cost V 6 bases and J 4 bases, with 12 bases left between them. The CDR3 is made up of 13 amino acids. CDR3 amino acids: CASSGPRGYGYTF. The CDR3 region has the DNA TGTGCCAGCAGCGGACCACGGGGCTATGGCTACACCTTC.

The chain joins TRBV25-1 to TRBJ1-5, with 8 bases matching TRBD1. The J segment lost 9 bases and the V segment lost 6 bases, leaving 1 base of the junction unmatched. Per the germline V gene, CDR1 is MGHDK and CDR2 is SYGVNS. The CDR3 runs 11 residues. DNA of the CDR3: TGTGCCAGCAGCGGGACAGGGCCCCAGCATTTT. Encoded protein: CASSGTGPQHF.

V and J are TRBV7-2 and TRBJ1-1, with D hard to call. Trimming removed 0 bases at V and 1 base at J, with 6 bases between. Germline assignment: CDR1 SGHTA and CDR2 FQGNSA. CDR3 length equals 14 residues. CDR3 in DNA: TGTGCCAGCAGCTTAGCTCTTAGGAACACTGAAGCTTTCTTT. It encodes CASSLALRNTEAFF.

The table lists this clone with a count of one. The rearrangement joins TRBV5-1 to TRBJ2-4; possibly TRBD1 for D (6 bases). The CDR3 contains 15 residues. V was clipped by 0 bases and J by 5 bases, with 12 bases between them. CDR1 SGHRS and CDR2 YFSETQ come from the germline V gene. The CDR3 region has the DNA TGCGCCAGCAGCTTGGCAGGGGATAATCAAAACATTCAGTACTTC. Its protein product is CASSLAGDNQNIQYF.

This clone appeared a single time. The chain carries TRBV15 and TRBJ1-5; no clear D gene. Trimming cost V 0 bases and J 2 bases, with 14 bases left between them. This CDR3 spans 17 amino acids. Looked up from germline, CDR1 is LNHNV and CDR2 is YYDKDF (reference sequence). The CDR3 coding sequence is TGTGCCACCAGCAGAGATCTGAACCCTCGGGGCAATCAGCCCCAGCATTTT. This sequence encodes CATSRDLNPRGNQPQHF.

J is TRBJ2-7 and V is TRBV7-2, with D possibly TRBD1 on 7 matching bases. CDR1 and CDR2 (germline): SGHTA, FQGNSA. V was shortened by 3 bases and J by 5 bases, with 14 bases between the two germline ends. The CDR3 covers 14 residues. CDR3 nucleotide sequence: TGTGCCAGCAGCTTGCGGGACAGTACTAACGAGCAGTACTTC. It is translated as CASSLRDSTNEQYF.